This T cell receptor (beta chain) was identified during a study of T cells in Graves' hyperthyroidism and ophthalmopathy. The V end lost 1 base, the J end lost 9 bases, and 16 bases lay between the germline ends. The germline gives CDR1 MNHNS, CDR2 SASEGT. This CDR3 comprises 15 residues. TCR beta CDR3 sequences were amplified from RNA transcripts. Using the HTBI primer set, a first-round RT-PCR was run on the TCR CDR3. In TCRdb, the multiplex PCR reads were re-called with MiXCR into one record per CDR3 protein. The repertoire holds about 340,000 distinct CDR3 sequences, with about 18% as singletons. This clonotype was seen a few times.

The sequenced sample consisted of blood. V is TRBV6-1 and J is TRBJ1-5, with D unclear. This sequence originates from a woman aged 50 to 60 with Graves' hyperthyroidism. The CDR3 reads CASSEGEGSWWPQHF. The CDR3 DNA reads TGTGCCAGCAGTGAAGGCGAAGGGTCTTGGTGGCCCCAGCATTTT.